A selection of T cell receptor beta chains follows, all from one sample in a study of control samples from healthy donors and cancer patients. Generated by immunoSEQ multiplex PCR, the TCRdb table keeps only in-frame clones and is missing some. Among 130,000 or so clones, 80% to 95% were seen once, and the ten largest hold 2% to 3%. Sequencing input: blood. The receptors shown here come from a man aged 40-49 years in good health. CDR3s include the opening cysteine and the closing phenylalanine or tryptophan. The D gene is left open where the match is weak. Size is omitted from some rows. Given values are once, few, many or a class for expanded clones.

CASTGTGEGETQYF TGTGCCAGCACCGGGACAGGGGAGGGAGAGACCCAGTACTTC TRBD1 TRBJ2-5 NA TRBV7-9
CSVETGEGETQYF TGCAGCGTTGAGACAGGCGAGGGGGAGACCCAGTACTTC NA TRBJ2-5 NA TRBV29-1
CAWSARALRDQPQHF TGTGCCTGGAGTGCGCGGGCTTTGAGGGATCAGCCCCAGCATTTT NA TRBJ1-5 NA TRBV30
CASSLGGQPISGNTIYF TGTGCCAGCAGCTTAGGGGGACAGCCTATCTCTGGAAACACCATATATTTT TRBD1 TRBJ1-3 once TRBV7-8
CASSEWVGGETQYF TGCGCCAGCAGTGAGTGGGTGGGGGGGGAGACCCAGTACTTC TRBD2 TRBJ2-5 NA TRBV10-2
CASSEVEGFRGYTF TGTGCCAGCAGTGAAGTGGAGGGTTTCAGGGGCTACACCTTC NA TRBJ1-2 NA TRBV25-1
CASSLGFYEQYF TGTGCCAGCAGTTTAGGATTCTACGAGCAGTACTTC NA TRBJ2-7 NA TRBV12-3/TRBV12-4
CARLLRDRGYNEQFF TGTGCCAGGCTTTTAAGGGACAGAGGCTACAATGAGCAGTTCTTC TRBD1 TRBJ2-1 NA TRBV19
CASSLSGADYGYTF TGTGCCAGCAGCTTATCGGGGGCGGATTATGGCTACACCTTC NA TRBJ1-2 NA TRBV7-3
CASSLFRVRGTEAFF TGTGCCAGCAGTTTATTCCGGGTAAGGGGCACTGAAGCTTTCTTT NA TRBJ1-1 NA TRBV27
CASKTGEEEKLFF TGTGCCTCGAAGACAGGGGAAGAGGAAAAACTGTTTTTT TRBD1 TRBJ1-4 NA TRBV10-3
CAMGLAGGHTQYF TGTGCCATGGGACTAGCGGGGGGCCATACGCAGTATTTT TRBD2 TRBJ2-3 NA TRBV10-3
CASGTGTGGYTF TGTGCCAGCGGGACCGGGACAGGTGGCTACACCTTC TRBD1 TRBJ1-2 once TRBV25-1